This passage covers 23 T cell receptor beta chains from one sample sequenced in a study of regulatory T cells in long-lasting Graves disease. The time point was: newly diagnosed GD, antithyroid drugs for less than 3 months. The TCR library was made from RNA extracted from PBMCs. Relying on iRepertoire HTBI primers and Arm-PCR of CDR3 regions, the team built TCR beta libraries. TCRdb used MiXCR to reprocess the multiplex PCR reads, holding one entry per CDR3 protein. The sample holds 420,000 or so distinct CDR3 sequences, 15% to 20% seen once. These data were also reused for a study on T cells in Graves' hyperthyroidism and ophthalmopathy.

The input for sequencing was peripheral blood mononuclear cells (PBMCs), taken at new diagnosis, from a patient treated with antithyroid drugs. These receptors were collected from a woman in her late teens or twenties with Graves disease.

This chain uses TRBV7-8 with TRBJ2-1; the match to TRBD2 covers 11 bases. V dropped 4 bases and J dropped 0; count of bases not matched to a gene: 5. CDR1 SGHVS and CDR2 FQNEAQ come from the germline V gene. The CDR3 totals 17 residues. The CDR3 sequence: CASSSLAGGYSYNEQFF. CDR3 nucleotides: TGTGCCAGCAGCTCCCTAGCGGGAGGTTACTCCTACAATGAGCAGTTCTTC.

This clonotype has at least ten counts. The chain joins TRBV7-2 to TRBJ2-1; no definite D call. This CDR3 comprises 15 residues. Germline lookup yields CDR1 SGHTA and CDR2 FQGNSA. Trimming removed 1 base from V and 2 bases from J, with 9 bases in between. The CDR3 protein is CASSLVVGTYNEQFF. The DNA of the CDR3 is TGTGCCAGCAGCTTAGTGGTGGGAACCTACAATGAGCAGTTCTTC.

The V gene is TRBV11-2, the J gene TRBJ1-4; TRBD1 might be the D (5 bases). From germline, CDR1 is SGHAT and CDR2 FQNNGV. The CDR3 has 15 amino acids. V gave up 5 bases and J gave up 3 bases, with 13 bases separating them. The CDR3 nucleotides read TGTGCCAGCAGCGCCGTGACAGTAGCTAATGAAAAACTGTTTTTT. Amino acid sequence: CASSAVTVANEKLFF.

This clonotype was seen ten or more times. The CDR3 region is CSARRTGTTSSGLITQYF. The CDR3 nucleotides are TGCAGTGCTAGGAGGACAGGGACCACTAGCTCGGGGCTGATTACGCAGTATTTT. This chain links TRBV20-1 with TRBJ2-3, with 8 bases lining up with TRBD1. Unmatched junction bases numbered 22, after V lost 3 bases and J lost 8 bases. This CDR3 has 18 amino acids. Germline CDR1 reads DFQATT; CDR2 reads SNEGSKA (reference sequence).

This clonotype was observed many times. The chain carries TRBV12-3 or TRBV12-4 and TRBJ2-1, with 13 positions matching TRBD2. There are 16 residues in the CDR3. V gave up 3 bases and J gave up 9 bases; unmatched junction bases: 8. The CDR3 spells CASSFGTSGTKGEQFF. CDR3 DNA: TGTGCCAGCAGTTTTGGGACTAGCGGGACGAAGGGTGAGCAGTTCTTC.

This clonotype was counted ten times or more. The chain has TRBV6-1 and TRBJ1-1; 7 bases match TRBD1. The CDR3 runs to 15 residues. Germline CDR1 MNHNS, CDR2 SASEGT. The ends lost 7 bases at V and 4 bases at J; junction bases unmatched: 12. The DNA of the CDR3 is TGTGCCAGCATAGACTTGAGACAGGGAGGCACTGAAGCTTTCTTT. It translates to CASIDLRQGGTEAFF.

This clonotype was picked up many times. The V gene is TRBV20-1, the J gene TRBJ2-1; TRBD2 aligns across 9 bases. Trimming took 5 bases from V and 1 from J; bases not matched to a gene: 3. The CDR3 runs 14 residues. The V gene's germline CDR1 is DFQATT and CDR2 SNEGSKA (reference sequence). This chain's CDR3 is CSALAGVSYNEQFF. The CDR3 DNA is TGCAGTGCTTTAGCGGGAGTGTCCTACAATGAGCAGTTCTTC.

This clonotype was observed a few times. This rearrangement joins TRBV4-2 to TRBJ2-5, with TRBD2 identical over 7 bases. The end of the DNA aligns better with TRBJ2-1, so the J call may be wrong. The CDR3 sequence is 15 residues long. CDR1 and CDR2 from the germline V gene are LGHNA and YNFKEQ. The CDR3, as DNA: TGTGCCAGCAGCCGAGCGGGGCCTGGATCGAATGAGCAGTTCTTC. It encodes CASSRAGPGSNEQFF.

In this sample, this clonotype turned up a few times. J is TRBJ2-2 and V is TRBV7-9, with D perhaps TRBD1 (7 bases). CDR3 length: 16 amino acids. The germline CDR1 and CDR2 sequences are SEHNR and FQNEAQ (reference sequence). V shed 2 bases and J shed 2 bases, with 12 bases lying between them. As DNA, the CDR3 is TGTGCCAGCAGCTTATCCAGGGGGGTTAACACCGGGGAGCTGTTTTTT. Protein sequence: CASSLSRGVNTGELFF.

In its sample, this clonotype was seen many times. V gene TRBV6-1 combines with J gene TRBJ1-1; 7 positions match TRBD1. The V gene end was trimmed by 10 bases and the J gene end by 0 bases; junction bases not matched to a gene: 5. In germline, CDR1 is MNHNS, CDR2 SASEGT. The CDR3 has 13 amino acids. The CDR3 region is CATTGPMNTEAFF. The CDR3 nucleotides are TGTGCCACGACAGGGCCGATGAACACTGAAGCTTTCTTT.

This clonotype has ten or more counts. The V gene is TRBV11-2, the J gene TRBJ2-5; D unclear. The V gene's germline CDR1 is SGHAT and CDR2 FQNNGV. The CDR3 has 13 amino acids. V was clipped by 8 bases and J by 5 bases, with 15 bases between them. The CDR3 DNA sequence: TGTGCCAGCCTAACCGACCCGGCGGAGACCCAGTACTTC. Translation gives CASLTDPAETQYF.

J is TRBJ2-7 and V is TRBV20-1, with TRBD2 matching 11 bases. Losses at the gene ends were 5 bases for V and 4 bases for J; bases not matched to a gene: 16. The CDR3 has 17 residues. Germline CDR1 and CDR2: DFQATT and SNEGSKA (reference sequence). The CDR3 region is CSADDRVGLAGGYEQYF. In DNA, the CDR3 is TGCAGTGCTGACGACCGCGTGGGGCTAGCGGGAGGTTACGAGCAGTACTTC.

The CDR3 DNA follows: TGCAGTGCCCCGACAGGGGGCTTCTACGAGCAGTACTTC. The encoded protein is CSAPTGGFYEQYF. This chain uses TRBV20-1 with TRBJ2-7; 10 nucleotides line up with TRBD1. The CDR3 totals 13 residues. Germline V gene lookup returns CDR1 DFQATT and CDR2 SNEGSKA (reference sequence). V shed 6 bases and J 3 bases; nucleotides not matched to a gene: 5.

This clonotype was seen ten or more times. V is TRBV12-3 or TRBV12-4 and J is TRBJ1-5; TRBD1 might be the D (6 bases). V lost 5 bases and J 2 bases, leaving 7 bases between the germline ends. This CDR3 has 13 amino acids. DNA of the CDR3: TGTGCCAGCAGTAGGACAGGCAATCAGCCCCAGCATTTT. This codes for CASSRTGNQPQHF.

With regard to this clonotype: This could be a read error, since a much larger clone is one nucleotide away. Because it lacks the conserved phenylalanine or tryptophan at the end, this CDR3 is likely a read error. V is TRBV2 and J is TRBJ1-5, with 8 bases lining up with TRBD1. Germline V gene data show CDR1 as SNHLY and CDR2 as FYNNEI. V trimming: 5 bases; J trimming: 1 base; junction bases outside the gene matches: 4. The CDR3 runs 15 residues. The CDR3 spells CASSLWTGSNQPQHY. The CDR3 coding sequence is TGTGCCAGCAGTCTGTGGACAGGGAGCAATCAGCCCCAGCATTAT.

This clonotype was seen only a few times. The chain has TRBV6-4 and TRBJ2-6; unclear D gene. Between the trimmed V and J ends, which lost 3 bases and 4 bases, there was a span of 7 bases. Germline V gives CDR1 MRHNA, CDR2 SNTAGT. This CDR3 is 14 amino acids long. CDR3 nucleotides: TGTGCCAGCAGTGATGGGGAAGGGGCCAACGTCCTGACTTTC. It yields the protein CASSDGEGANVLTF.

This clonotype showed up many times. The V gene is TRBV27, the J gene TRBJ2-1, with 10 bases fitting TRBD2. Losses at the gene ends were 2 bases for V and 0 bases for J; bases not matched to a gene: 10. Germline CDR1 and CDR2: MNHEY and SMNVEV (reference sequence). The CDR3 extends over 19 amino acids. The CDR3 loop reads CASSLEPAGGWSSYNEQFF. DNA of the CDR3: TGTGCCAGCAGTTTAGAGCCAGCGGGAGGGTGGAGCTCCTACAATGAGCAGTTCTTC.

This clonotype was seen many times. V gene TRBV28 combines with J gene TRBJ2-5; 7 nucleotides align to TRBD2. The germline gives CDR1 MDHEN, CDR2 SYDVKM. J was trimmed by 5 bases and V by 0 bases; bases with no gene match: 3. The CDR3 spans 14 residues. The CDR3 spells CASSLWRGSETQYF. The CDR3 DNA reads TGTGCCAGCAGTTTATGGCGGGGGTCTGAGACCCAGTACTTC.

This clonotype has a count of ten or more. The J gene is TRBJ2-7, the V gene TRBV7-2; the match to TRBD2 covers 9 bases. CDR1 and CDR2 from the germline V gene are SGHTA and FQGNSA. Trimming removed 4 bases from V and 6 bases from J; junction bases left unmatched: 16. CDR3 size: 17 residues. CDR3: CASSYSAASGARGEQYF. In DNA, the CDR3 is TGTGCCAGCAGCTACAGCGCGGCTAGCGGGGCGCGGGGCGAGCAGTACTTC.

This clonotype was counted only a few times. The rearrangement joins TRBV20-1 to TRBJ2-1; no reliable D call. Germline V gene lookup returns CDR1 DFQATT and CDR2 SNEGSKA (reference sequence). Trimming removed 0 bases from V and 9 bases from J, with 12 bases in between. The CDR3 has 13 residues. In nucleotides, the CDR3 is TGCAGTGCTAGAGATCTAAGTCTTGTTGAGCAGTTCTTC. Its translation is CSARDLSLVEQFF.

The rearrangement uses TRBV18 and TRBJ2-1, with TRBD2 identical over 15 bases. The V segment lost 0 bases and the J segment 6 bases; nucleotides outside the gene matches: 6. CDR3 length equals 18 residues. CDR1 and CDR2 from the germline V gene are KGHSH and LQKENI. The CDR3: CASSPPGLAGGPRNEQFF. Here the CDR3 DNA reads TGTGCCAGCTCACCACCCGGACTAGCGGGAGGGCCCCGCAATGAGCAGTTCTTC.

This clonotype was picked up many times. V and J are TRBV7-2 and TRBJ2-5; unclear D gene. Germline V gene data show CDR1 as SGHTA and CDR2 as FQGNSA. CDR3 length equals 14 residues. The ends were cut back, 4 bases at V and 5 bases at J, with 14 bases in the middle. The CDR3 DNA reads TGTGCCAGCAGCTCCCAGAGTGGCGATGAGACCCAGTACTTC. It codes for CASSSQSGDETQYF.

This clonotype turned up a few times. The chain has TRBV20-1 and TRBJ2-7, with D possibly matching TRBD1 (5 bases). The CDR3 covers 14 residues. Germline values: CDR1 DFQATT, CDR2 SNEGSKA (reference sequence). The ends were cut back, 0 bases at V and 1 base at J, with 10 bases in the middle. The CDR3 region is CSARDNAGSYEQYF. In DNA, the CDR3 is TGCAGTGCTAGAGATAATGCAGGGTCCTACGAGCAGTACTTC.